What follows describes a single T cell receptor beta chain. Its antigen is undetermined. A sample-barcoded 5' primer and a J-beta primer mix were used in a second PCR of roughly 7 to 12 cycles. TCRdb re-called the 5' RACE reads through MiXCR, storing one row per CDR3 protein. The repertoire has some 780,000 distinct CDR3 sequences, roughly 50% of them found once; the top ten carry roughly 25%. This record comes from a study of blood T cells in healthy people across ages. In the study overall: Capture by template switching was about one barcoded beta molecule per two T cells. General observations from the study: A roughly linear age-dependent decrease characterized TCR beta diversity per million T cells.

Roughly 10 milliliters was the volume of peripheral blood drawn from each donor. The CDR3 covers 16 residues. Germline V gives CDR1 LNHNV, CDR2 YYDKDF (reference sequence). Germline trimming cut 2 bases from V and 2 bases from J; bases unmatched to any gene: 6. This receptor was obtained from a man between 40 and 49 years old in good health. The sequenced sample consisted of blood. This chain uses TRBV15 with TRBJ2-1; 7 bases are a match to TRBD2. The CDR3 loop reads CATSRLPGGPYNEQFF. CDR3 nucleotides: TGTGCCACCAGCAGACTCCCGGGGGGACCCTACAATGAGCAGTTCTTC.